This is a list of T cell receptor beta chains from one sample in a study of blood T cell repertoires in COVID-19. Repertoires were generated with immunoSEQ multiplex PCR, while TCRdb's copy carries only in-frame clones and drops some. Of some 150,000 clones listed, 87% were seen once; the top ten hold approximately 4.1%. The sequenced material came from peripheral blood. Receptors were obtained from an older woman with active or convalescent COVID-19. The CDR3 runs from the conserved cysteine through the conserved F or W. Fields, in order: D gene, J gene, V gene, clone size, CDR3 DNA, CDR3 protein. D genes are given only for firm matches. Clone size is not always given. Where it is, it says once, few, many or a class for expanded clones.

d_gene: -
j_gene: TRBJ2-6
v_gene: TRBV9
abundance: once
CDR3nt: TGTGCCAGCAGCGTAGCGGGGGGCCGGGCCAACGTCCTGACTTTC
CDR3aa: CASSVAGGRANVLTF

d_gene: TRBD1
j_gene: TRBJ2-7
v_gene: TRBV25-1
abundance: -
CDR3nt: TGTGCCAGCAGAGGACAGGGAAGACGACAGTACTTC
CDR3aa: CASRGQGRRQYF

d_gene: TRBD1
j_gene: TRBJ2-5
v_gene: TRBV7-2
abundance: -
CDR3nt: TGTGCCAGCAGCTTAGTGGGACAGGGGAGTAGGGAGACCCAGTACTTC
CDR3aa: CASSLVGQGSRETQYF

d_gene: -
j_gene: TRBJ2-3
v_gene: TRBV29-1
abundance: -
CDR3nt: TGCAGCGCCCTGGGCGGGACCTTTACAGATACGCAGTATTTT
CDR3aa: CSALGGTFTDTQYF

d_gene: -
j_gene: TRBJ2-7
v_gene: TRBV12-3/TRBV12-4
abundance: -
CDR3nt: TGTGCCAGCTCGATCGGACAGACCTACGAGCAGTACTTC
CDR3aa: CASSIGQTYEQYF

d_gene: -
j_gene: TRBJ2-1
v_gene: TRBV12-3/TRBV12-4
abundance: -
CDR3nt: TGTGCCAGCAGTTGGGGTCGGGGAGGTGAGCAGTTCTTC
CDR3aa: CASSWGRGGEQFF

d_gene: TRBD1
j_gene: TRBJ2-1
v_gene: TRBV7-6
abundance: few
CDR3nt: TGTGCCAGCAGCTGGCAGACAGGGGCCTACAATGAGCAGTTCTTC
CDR3aa: CASSWQTGAYNEQFF

d_gene: -
j_gene: TRBJ1-4
v_gene: TRBV3-1/TRBV3-2
abundance: once
CDR3nt: TGTGCCAGCAGCCAAGATAGACAGCCGCAGGGTGAAAAACTGTTTTTT
CDR3aa: CASSQDRQPQGEKLFF

d_gene: TRBD1
j_gene: TRBJ1-1
v_gene: TRBV6-5
abundance: -
CDR3nt: TGTGCCAGCAGTTTGGACAGGGGCCCTGAAGCTTTCTTT
CDR3aa: CASSLDRGPEAFF

d_gene: -
j_gene: TRBJ1-1
v_gene: TRBV2
abundance: few
CDR3nt: TGTGCCAGCAGTCGGGGGATCGCTGAAGCTTTCTTT
CDR3aa: CASSRGIAEAFF

d_gene: -
j_gene: TRBJ2-7
v_gene: TRBV21-1
abundance: -
CDR3nt: TGTGCCAGCAGTGCCCCACTCGTCGGCGAGCAGTACTTC
CDR3aa: CASSAPLVGEQYF